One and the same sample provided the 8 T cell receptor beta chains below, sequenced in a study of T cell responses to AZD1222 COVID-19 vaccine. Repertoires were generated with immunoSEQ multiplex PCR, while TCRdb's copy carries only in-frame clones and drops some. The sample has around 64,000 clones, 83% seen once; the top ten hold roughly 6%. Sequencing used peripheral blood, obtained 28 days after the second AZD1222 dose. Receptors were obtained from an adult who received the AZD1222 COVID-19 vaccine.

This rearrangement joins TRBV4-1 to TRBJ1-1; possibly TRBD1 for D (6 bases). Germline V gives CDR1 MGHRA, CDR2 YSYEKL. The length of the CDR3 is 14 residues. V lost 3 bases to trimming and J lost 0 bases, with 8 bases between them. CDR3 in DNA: TGCGCCAGCAGCCACAGGGGAATGAACACTGAAGCTTTCTTT. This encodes CASSHRGMNTEAFF.

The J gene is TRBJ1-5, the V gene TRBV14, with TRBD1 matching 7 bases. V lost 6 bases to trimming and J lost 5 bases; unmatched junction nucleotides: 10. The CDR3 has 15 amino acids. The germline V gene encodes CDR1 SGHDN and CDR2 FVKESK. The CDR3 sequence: CASRGIRDSYQPQHF. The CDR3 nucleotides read TGTGCCAGCAGGGGGATCCGGGACAGCTATCAGCCCCAGCATTTT.

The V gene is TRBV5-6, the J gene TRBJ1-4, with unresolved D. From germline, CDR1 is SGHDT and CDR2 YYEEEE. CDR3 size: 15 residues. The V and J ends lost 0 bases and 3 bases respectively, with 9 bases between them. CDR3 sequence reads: CASSLETYANEKLFF. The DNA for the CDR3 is TGTGCCAGCAGCTTGGAAACTTATGCTAATGAAAAACTGTTTTTT.

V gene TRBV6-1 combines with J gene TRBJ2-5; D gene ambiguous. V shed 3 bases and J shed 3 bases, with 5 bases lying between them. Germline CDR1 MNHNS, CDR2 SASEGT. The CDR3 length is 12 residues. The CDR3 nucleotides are TGTGCCAGCAGTGAGAAAGAAGAGACCCAGTACTTC. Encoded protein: CASSEKEETQYF.

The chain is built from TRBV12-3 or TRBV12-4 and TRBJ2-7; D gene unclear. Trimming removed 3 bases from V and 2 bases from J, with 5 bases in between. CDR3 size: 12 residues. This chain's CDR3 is CASSLAPYEQYF. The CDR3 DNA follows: TGTGCCAGCAGTTTGGCGCCCTACGAGCAGTACTTC.

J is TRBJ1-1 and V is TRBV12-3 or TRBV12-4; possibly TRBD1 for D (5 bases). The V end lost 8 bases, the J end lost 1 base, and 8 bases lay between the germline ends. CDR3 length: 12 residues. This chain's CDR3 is CASGGGNTEAFF. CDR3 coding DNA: TGTGCCAGCGGGGGGGGGAACACTGAAGCTTTCTTT.

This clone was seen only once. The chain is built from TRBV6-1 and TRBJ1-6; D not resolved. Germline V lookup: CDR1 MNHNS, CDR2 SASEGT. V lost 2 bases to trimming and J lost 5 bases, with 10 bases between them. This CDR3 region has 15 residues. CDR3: CASSESPGHNSPLHF. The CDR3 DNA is TGTGCCAGCAGTGAATCCCCAGGCCATAATTCACCCCTCCACTTT.

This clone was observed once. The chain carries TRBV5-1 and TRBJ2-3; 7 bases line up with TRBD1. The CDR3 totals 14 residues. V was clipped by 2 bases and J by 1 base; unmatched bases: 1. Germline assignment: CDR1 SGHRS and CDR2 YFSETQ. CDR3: CASSFGQGTDTQYF. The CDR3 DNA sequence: TGCGCCAGCAGCTTCGGACAGGGCACAGATACGCAGTATTTT. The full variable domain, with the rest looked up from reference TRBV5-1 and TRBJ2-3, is KAGVTQTPRYLIKTRGQQVTLSCSPISGHRSVSWYQQTPGQGLQFLFEYFSETQRNKGNFPGRFSGRQFSNSRSEMNVSTLELGDSALYLCASSFGQGTDTQYFGPGTRLTVL.